A single sample is the source of the 14 T cell receptor beta chains below, sequenced in a study of blood T cell repertoires in COVID-19. Method: immunoSEQ multiplex PCR; TCRdb's copy keeps in-frame clones and lacks some. This table holds 190,000 or so clones, around 80% found once. The sample comprised peripheral blood. Every receptor here comes from a woman of 80 years or more with active or convalescent COVID-19.

The V gene is TRBV28, the J gene TRBJ2-7, with 7 positions matching TRBD1. This CDR3 is 16 amino acids long. The junction had 11 bases not matched to a gene; V was cut back by 4 bases and J by 2 bases. CDR1 and CDR2 from the germline V gene are MDHEN and SYDVKM. CDR3 loop: CASSSPKKGATYEQYF. The CDR3 region has the DNA TGTGCCAGCAGTTCACCGAAGAAGGGGGCCACCTACGAGCAGTACTTC.

The V and J genes are TRBV9 and TRBJ1-2; no clear D gene. Germline V gives CDR1 SGDLS, CDR2 YYNGEE. V shed 2 bases and J shed 0 bases, with 11 bases lying between them. The CDR3 loop spans 15 amino acids. This CDR3 reads CASSVTDTANYGYTF. The DNA for the CDR3 is TGTGCCAGCAGCGTTACAGATACCGCTAACTATGGCTACACCTTC.

The chain recombines TRBV4-1 with TRBJ1-3; no clear D. Trimming removed 3 bases at V and 4 bases at J, with 13 bases between. The CDR3 loop spans 15 amino acids. CDR1 and CDR2 from the germline V gene are MGHRA and YSYEKL. CDR3 DNA sequence: TGCGCCAGCAGCCAGCCTAGGACGGGGGGAAACACCATATATTTT. Translation gives CASSQPRTGGNTIYF.

The CDR3 coding sequence is TGTGCCACCACTCGACAGGGTCGGGGCTACACCTTC. Protein sequence: CATTRQGRGYTF. The chain links TRBV12-3 or TRBV12-4 to TRBJ1-2, with 7 nucleotides matching TRBD1. V shed 10 bases and J 8 bases; nucleotides not matched to a gene: 10. The CDR3 extends over 12 amino acids.

The chain has TRBV15 and TRBJ1-1, with TRBD1 identical over 7 bases. CDR1 and CDR2 (germline): LNHNV, YYDKDF (reference sequence). The V gene end was trimmed by 0 bases and the J gene end by 6 bases; junction bases not matched to a gene: 10. The CDR3 totals 16 residues. CDR3 in amino acids: CATSRDGRTGISEAFF. CDR3 sequence (DNA): TGTGCCACCAGCAGAGATGGAAGGACAGGCATTTCTGAAGCTTTCTTT.

J is TRBJ1-2 and V is TRBV28, with D possibly being TRBD1 (5 bases). Germline CDR1 reads MDHEN; CDR2 reads SYDVKM. Between the trimmed V and J ends, which lost 2 bases and 5 bases, there was a span of 12 bases. The CDR3 is made up of 14 amino acids. The CDR3 DNA reads TGTGCCAGCAGTTTACGGGGGGGACCTTATGGCTACACCTTC. Its translation is CASSLRGGPYGYTF.

The chain carries TRBV11-3 and TRBJ1-2; 10 nucleotides match TRBD1. Per germline, CDR1 SGHNT and CDR2 YENEEA. The CDR3 runs 20 residues. J gave up 4 bases and V 0 bases, and 17 bases lay outside the gene matches. CDR3 loop: CASSLERQGAFAPSFYGYTF. For the CDR3, the DNA is TGTGCCAGCAGCTTAGAAAGACAGGGGGCGTTCGCCCCGTCCTTCTATGGCTACACCTTC.

This chain uses TRBV5-1 with TRBJ1-6, with D tentatively TRBD1 (5 bases). The V gene's germline CDR1 is SGHRS and CDR2 YFSETQ. V gave up 5 bases and J gave up 10 bases, with 19 bases separating them. There are 15 residues in the CDR3. In DNA form, the CDR3 reads TGCGCCAGCAGGATCCCCAGGGTTGGTCGCTCACCCCTCCACTTT. Protein: CASRIPRVGRSPLHF.

This clone has more than one count but fewer than ten. The chain carries TRBV27 and TRBJ2-2; the D gene is possibly TRBD1 (6 bases). V was trimmed by 4 bases and J by 7 bases, leaving 16 bases between them. Germline CDR1 is MNHEY and CDR2 is SMNVEV (reference sequence). The CDR3 is 15 amino acids. CDR3 residues: CASSSTGFRGGELFF. Written as DNA, the CDR3 is TGTGCCAGCAGTTCTACAGGGTTCCGGGGCGGGGAGCTGTTTTTT.

This clone has just one count. This chain links TRBV2 with TRBJ1-1; D remains ambiguous. CDR1 is SNHLY and CDR2 is FYNNEI in the germline V gene. This CDR3 has 12 residues. Trimming removed 4 bases from V and 4 bases from J, with 7 bases in between. The CDR3 nucleotides read TGTGCCAGCAGTGGGTACAGCACTGAAGCTTTCTTT. Its translation is CASSGYSTEAFF.

The chain uses TRBV5-6 and TRBJ2-7; possibly TRBD1 for D (5 bases). The CDR3 runs 14 residues. Looked up from germline, CDR1 is SGHDT and CDR2 is YYEEEE. V lost 4 bases, J lost 2 bases, and 13 bases lay in between. Here the CDR3 reads CASSPGAGAYEQYF. The CDR3 DNA reads TGTGCCAGCAGCCCTGGGGCAGGAGCCTACGAGCAGTACTTC.

This chain joins TRBV23-1 and TRBJ1-2, with D tentatively TRBD1 (5 bases). TRBV23-1 qualifies as an ORF whose function is uncertain. The CDR3 spans 13 residues. In nucleotides, the CDR3 is TGCGCACCCAAATCGACAGCTAACTATGGCTACACCTTC. Translating gives CAPKSTANYGYTF.

The V gene is TRBV29-1, the J gene TRBJ1-1, with 8 bases identical to TRBD1. Germline CDR1 SQVTM, CDR2 ANQGSEA. The V segment lost 3 bases and the J segment 3 bases; nucleotides outside the gene matches: 3. There are 13 residues in the CDR3. The CDR3 region has the DNA TGCAGCGTTGATACAGGGGGATACACTGAAGCTTTCTTT. Encoded protein: CSVDTGGYTEAFF.

The chain employs TRBV4-1 and TRBJ2-5, with 12 bases fitting TRBD2. Germline CDR1 MGHRA, CDR2 YSYEKL. The V segment lost 4 bases and the J segment 2 bases; nucleotides outside the gene matches: 11. CDR3 size: 18 residues. CDR3 coding DNA: TGCGCCAGCAGCCCTGGGGCTAGCGGGGGGGGGATGCAAGAGACCCAGTACTTC. It translates to CASSPGASGGGMQETQYF.